Listed here are 26 T cell receptor beta chains from one sample, sequenced in a study of cytomegalovirus exposure and HLA in healthy donors. The table came from immunoSEQ multiplex PCR; TCRdb's copy has only in-frame clones and leaves some out. This sample has around 200,000 clones; about 86% occur once, and the top ten carry 2.9%. Sequencing input: PBMCs. These receptors were obtained from a woman aged 18-29 years in good health and CMV-seronegative.

The gene calls are TRBV9 and TRBJ2-3; D might be TRBD2 (7 bases). Looked up from germline, CDR1 is SGDLS and CDR2 is YYNGEE. The CDR3 length is 16 residues. V dropped 3 bases and J dropped 4 bases, with 18 bases sitting between them. CDR3 protein: CASSGGGSGGSDTQYF. CDR3 nucleotides: TGTGCCAGCAGCGGAGGGGGGTCGGGAGGTTCAGATACGCAGTATTTT.

This chain links TRBV6-1 with TRBJ2-6; 10 bases fit TRBD2. CDR3 length equals 20 residues. V trimming: 2 bases; J trimming: 1 base; junction bases outside the gene matches: 11. Per the germline V gene, CDR1 is MNHNS and CDR2 is SASEGT. As DNA, the CDR3 is TGTGCCAGCAGTGAAATTCCGGGACTAGCGAGATATTCTGGGGCCAACGTCCTGACTTTC. This translates into CASSEIPGLARYSGANVLTF.

The CDR3 DNA is TGTGCCAGCAGCTTATATGGCGAGCAGTTCTTC. As protein: CASSLYGEQFF. The chain has TRBV7-9 and TRBJ2-1; no clear D. V lost 2 bases to trimming and J lost 10 bases, with 6 bases between them. CDR1 is SEHNR and CDR2 is FQNEAQ in the germline V gene (reference sequence). The CDR3 runs 11 residues.

The V and J genes are TRBV28 and TRBJ2-7, with TRBD2 matching 7 bases. The CDR3 is 15 residues long. CDR1 is MDHEN and CDR2 is SYDVKM in the germline V gene. V was clipped by 6 bases and J by 0 bases; unmatched bases: 8. The CDR3 sequence: CASSSGGINSYEQYF. Here the CDR3 DNA reads TGTGCCAGCAGCTCCGGGGGGATCAACTCCTACGAGCAGTACTTC.

In regard to this clone: Other DNA sequences within the sample encode an identical CDR3. This rearrangement joins TRBV27 to TRBJ2-7; 10 nucleotides line up with TRBD2. The CDR3 runs to 15 residues. Germline CDR1 MNHEY, CDR2 SMNVEV (reference sequence). With V trimmed by 0 bases and J by 2 bases, 1 base remained unmatched. DNA of the CDR3: TGTGCCAGCAGTTTATCGAGCGGGAGGGCCTACGAGCAGTACTTC. Translating it yields CASSLSSGRAYEQYF.

This clone was observed a handful of times. This chain joins TRBV6-5 and TRBJ1-1, with D hard to call. The germline V gene has CDR1 MNHEY and CDR2 SVGAGI. This CDR3 spans 13 amino acids. Trimming removed 0 bases at V and 0 bases at J, with 2 bases between. CDR3 DNA sequence: TGTGCCAGCAGTTACTCCATGAACACTGAAGCTTTCTTT. Translation gives CASSYSMNTEAFF.

Details on this clone: A junction end diverges from the germline sequence, so it may reflect a read error. J is TRBJ2-7 and V is TRBV7-9; 9 bases fit TRBD1. Germline V gene sequence: CDR1 SEHNR, CDR2 FQNEAQ (reference sequence). The CDR3 runs to 14 residues. CDR3 loop: CASSLSLARDRAHF. CDR3 bases: TGTGCCAGCAGCTTAAGTCTCGCCCGGGACAGGGCCCACTTC. Filled out from reference TRBV7-9 and TRBJ2-7, the complete variable domain reads DTGVSQNPRHKITKRGQNVTFRCDPISEHNRLYWYRQTLGQGPEFLTYFQNEAQLEKSRLLSDRFSAERPKGSFSTLEIQRTEQGDSAMYLCASSLSLARDRAHFGPGTRLTVT.

A word on this clone: The sample contains more than one DNA sequence encoding this CDR3. The chain links TRBV5-1 to TRBJ2-5; 8 positions agree with TRBD1. Germline V gene data show CDR1 as SGHRS and CDR2 as YFSETQ. The CDR3 sequence is 13 residues long. V dropped 3 bases and J dropped 5; count of bases not matched to a gene: 3. The CDR3 DNA follows: TGCGCCAGCAGCTCCGACAGGGGTGAGACCCAGTACTTC. It codes for CASSSDRGETQYF.

The V call is TRBV7-2, the J call TRBJ1-5; no reliable D call. The CDR3 sequence is 13 residues long. V shed 1 base and J shed 6 bases, with 7 bases lying between them. The germline CDR1 and CDR2 sequences are SGHTA and FQGNSA. CDR3 sequence reads: CASSLGARQPQHF. The DNA of the CDR3 is TGTGCCAGCAGCTTAGGGGCTCGTCAGCCCCAGCATTTT.

The V call is TRBV6-5, the J call TRBJ2-1; 7 bases are shared with TRBD1. V was pared by 7 bases and J by 14 bases, with 8 bases of the junction left unmatched. CDR3 size: 11 residues. Per the germline V gene, CDR1 is MNHEY and CDR2 is SVGAGI. CDR3 nucleotides: TGTGCCAGCACCCGGGGACAGATCAAGTTCTTC. This sequence encodes CASTRGQIKFF.

J is TRBJ2-7 and V is TRBV2, with a tentative D call TRBD2 (5 bases). CDR1 is SNHLY and CDR2 is FYNNEI in the germline V gene. Trimming shortened V by 6 bases and J by 3 bases, and 6 bases separated the two germline ends. CDR3 size: 11 residues. The CDR3 is CASSGIYEQYF. For the CDR3, the DNA is TGTGCCAGCAGCGGGATCTACGAGCAGTACTTC.

The rearrangement uses TRBV4-1 and TRBJ2-4; 8 bases are shared with TRBD1. V lost 0 bases and J lost 3; bases outside the gene matches: 4. The CDR3 loop spans 16 amino acids. Germline assignment: CDR1 MGHRA and CDR2 YSYEKL. DNA for the CDR3: TGCGCCAGCAGCCAAGAGGGAACAGGGGGCAAAAACATTCAGTACTTC. Translating it yields CASSQEGTGGKNIQYF.

The chain carries TRBV28 and TRBJ2-7; TRBD2 might be the D (5 bases). The CDR3 loop spans 14 amino acids. Germline V gives CDR1 MDHEN, CDR2 SYDVKM. Trimming stripped 5 bases from V and 1 base from J, with 12 bases between. The CDR3, as DNA: TGTGCCAGCAGTCCCTTCGGGGAGTCCTACGAGCAGTACTTC. This encodes CASSPFGESYEQYF.

CDR3 coding DNA: TGTGCCAGCAGCCAAACTCTAGGCGGGTACGAGCAGTACTTC. Amino acid sequence: CASSQTLGGYEQYF. The chain uses TRBV14 and TRBJ2-7; TRBD2 might be the D (5 bases). CDR3 length equals 14 residues. Germline assignment: CDR1 SGHDN and CDR2 FVKESK. The V end lost 2 bases, the J end lost 4 bases, and 12 bases lay between the germline ends.

This chain links TRBV28 with TRBJ2-7; 7 bases match TRBD1. The CDR3 has 14 amino acids. Germline V gives CDR1 MDHEN, CDR2 SYDVKM. Trimming removed 7 bases from V and 6 bases from J; junction bases left unmatched: 12. DNA of the CDR3: TGTGCCAGCAACTCACCAGGGGGATCGTCCGAGCAGTACTTC. This codes for CASNSPGGSSEQYF.

V is TRBV19 and J is TRBJ2-7; D possibly corresponds to TRBD1 (5 bases). V lost 3 bases, J lost 1 base, and 7 bases lay in between. CDR1 and CDR2 from the germline V gene are LNHDA and SQIVND (reference sequence). The CDR3 runs 13 residues. CDR3 region: CASSMDKSYEQYF. CDR3 nucleotide sequence: TGTGCCAGTAGTATGGACAAATCCTACGAGCAGTACTTC.

The chain links TRBV28 to TRBJ2-2; TRBD2 is a possible D gene (5 bases). This CDR3 is built from 14 residues. Germline-derived CDR1 and CDR2 are MDHEN and SYDVKM. Trimming took off 5 bases at V and 9 bases at J, with 16 bases between the two ends. In DNA form, the CDR3 reads TGTGCCAGCAGTCTAACCCCGAGGGCGAGGGAGCTGTTTTTT. It specifies CASSLTPRARELFF.

This clone was observed a few times. The genes are TRBV29-1 and TRBJ1-1; D not resolved. The germline V and J ends were trimmed by 7 bases and 1 base, with 7 bases remaining between them. The germline gives CDR1 SQVTM, CDR2 ANQGSEA. This CDR3 region has 11 residues. The CDR3 DNA reads TGCAGCGGACGGGAGAACACTGAAGCTTTCTTT. The encoded protein is CSGRENTEAFF.

This clone was detected only once. The gene calls are TRBV19 and TRBJ1-5, with a weak D call TRBD1 (5 bases). V was trimmed by 7 bases and J by 7 bases, leaving 11 bases between them. Looked up from germline, CDR1 is LNHDA and CDR2 is SQIVND (reference sequence). The CDR3 consists of 12 residues. DNA for the CDR3: TGTGCCAGTAAGGGGATCGGGCAGCCCCAGCATTTT. This gives the protein CASKGIGQPQHF.

As regards this clone: Other nucleotide sequences in the sample specify the same CDR3. The chain recombines TRBV7-9 with TRBJ2-7; 7 positions match TRBD1. The trim removed 4 bases at V and 4 bases at J, leaving 4 bases unmatched. CDR1 is SEHNR, CDR2 FQNEAQ, per germline (reference sequence). The CDR3 is 13 residues long. CDR3 in DNA: TGTGCCAGCAGCTCCAGGGACAGTTACGAGCAGTACTTC. Translating gives CASSSRDSYEQYF. Complete variable domain (other parts from reference TRBV7-9 and TRBJ2-7): DTGVSQNPRHKITKRGQNVTFRCDPISEHNRLYWYRQTLGQGPEFLTYFQNEAQLEKSRLLSDRFSAERPKGSFSTLEIQRTEQGDSAMYLCASSSRDSYEQYFGPGTRLTVT.

CDR3 DNA: TGCGCCAGCAGCCAGGCTGCTAGCGGTCGCTACAATGAGCAGTTCTTC. Protein product: CASSQAASGRYNEQFF. The chain joins TRBV4-1 to TRBJ2-1; TRBD2 aligns across 7 bases. With V trimmed by 3 bases and J by 3 bases, 8 bases remained unmatched. The germline gives CDR1 MGHRA, CDR2 YSYEKL. CDR3 length equals 16 residues.

This sequence joins TRBV27 and TRBJ1-1; TRBD1 agrees at 8 bases. Germline V gives CDR1 MNHEY, CDR2 SMNVEV (reference sequence). The CDR3 runs to 16 residues. The V and J ends lost 1 base and 6 bases, in that order; junction bases with no gene match: 10. The CDR3 DNA reads TGTGCCAGCAGTTTATGGGGGCAGGGGGCTGGGGCTGAAGCTTTCTTT. Translated, it gives CASSLWGQGAGAEAFF.

The chain carries TRBV7-3 and TRBJ2-5; possibly TRBD2 for D (5 bases). The ends were cut back, 5 bases at V and 2 bases at J, with 12 bases in the middle. There are 14 residues in the CDR3. CDR1 SGHTA and CDR2 FQGTGA come from the germline V gene. The CDR3 protein is CASSRTGRQETQYF. CDR3 nucleotides: TGTGCCAGCAGCCGAACGGGAAGGCAAGAGACCCAGTACTTC. Combining the CDR3 with reference TRBV7-3 and TRBJ2-5 gives the whole variable domain GAGVSQTPSNKVTEKGKYVELRCDPISGHTALYWYRQSLGQGPEFLIYFQGTGAADDSGLPNDRFFAVRPEGSVSTLKIQRTERGDSAVYLCASSRTGRQETQYFGPGTRLLVL.

This chain connects TRBV7-9 to TRBJ2-3, with TRBD1 matching over 7 bases. The CDR3 runs to 14 residues. The V and J ends lost 5 bases and 4 bases, in that order; junction bases with no gene match: 6. The germline V gene has CDR1 SEHNR and CDR2 FQNEAQ (reference sequence). CDR3 sequence: CASSRSTGADTQYF. The CDR3, as DNA: TGTGCCAGCAGCCGCTCTACAGGGGCAGATACGCAGTATTTT.

The chain recombines TRBV2 with TRBJ2-3; 11 bases agree with TRBD2. The germline gives CDR1 SNHLY, CDR2 FYNNEI. V shed 8 bases and J 8 bases; nucleotides not matched to a gene: 9. This CDR3 region has 14 residues. CDR3 protein: CASGFSGRVVTQYF. For the CDR3, the DNA is TGTGCCAGCGGCTTTAGCGGGAGGGTTGTTACGCAGTATTTT.

The chain recombines TRBV28 with TRBJ1-1; D is possibly TRBD1 (6 bases). Trimming removed 1 base at V and 7 bases at J, with 10 bases between. The CDR3 has 13 residues. Per germline, CDR1 MDHEN and CDR2 SYDVKM. The CDR3, as DNA: TGTGCCAGCAGTTTATTAAGGGGGAGTGAAGCTTTCTTT. It translates to CASSLLRGSEAFF.